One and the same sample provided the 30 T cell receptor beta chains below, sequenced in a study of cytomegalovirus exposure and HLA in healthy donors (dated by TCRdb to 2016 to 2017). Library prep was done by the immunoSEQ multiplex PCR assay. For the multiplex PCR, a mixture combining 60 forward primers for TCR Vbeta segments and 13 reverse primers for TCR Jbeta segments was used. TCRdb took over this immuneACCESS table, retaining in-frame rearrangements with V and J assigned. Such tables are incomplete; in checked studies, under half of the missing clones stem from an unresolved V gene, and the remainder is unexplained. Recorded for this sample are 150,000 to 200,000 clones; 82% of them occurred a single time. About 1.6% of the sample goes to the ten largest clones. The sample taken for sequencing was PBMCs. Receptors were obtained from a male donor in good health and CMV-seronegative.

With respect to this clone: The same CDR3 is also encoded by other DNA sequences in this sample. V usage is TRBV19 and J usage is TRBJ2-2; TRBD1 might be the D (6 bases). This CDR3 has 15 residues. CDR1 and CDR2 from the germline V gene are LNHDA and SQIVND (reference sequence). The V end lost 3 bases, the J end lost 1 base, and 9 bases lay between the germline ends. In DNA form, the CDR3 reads TGTGCCAGTAGTATCCGGACAGTGAACACCGGGGAGCTGTTTTTT. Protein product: CASSIRTVNTGELFF.

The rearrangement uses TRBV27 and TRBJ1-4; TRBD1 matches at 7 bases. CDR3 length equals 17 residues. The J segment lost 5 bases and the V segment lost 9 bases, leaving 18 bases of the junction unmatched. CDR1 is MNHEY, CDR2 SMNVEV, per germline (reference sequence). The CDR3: CARGQARAQPANEKLFF. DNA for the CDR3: TGTGCCAGAGGACAGGCGAGAGCACAGCCTGCCAATGAAAAACTGTTTTTT.

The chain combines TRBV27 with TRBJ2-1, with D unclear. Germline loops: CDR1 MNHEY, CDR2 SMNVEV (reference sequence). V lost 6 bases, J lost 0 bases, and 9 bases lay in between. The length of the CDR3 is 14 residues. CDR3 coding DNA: TGTGCCAGCAGGCCTAGAAGCTCCTACAATGAGCAGTTCTTC. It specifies CASRPRSSYNEQFF.

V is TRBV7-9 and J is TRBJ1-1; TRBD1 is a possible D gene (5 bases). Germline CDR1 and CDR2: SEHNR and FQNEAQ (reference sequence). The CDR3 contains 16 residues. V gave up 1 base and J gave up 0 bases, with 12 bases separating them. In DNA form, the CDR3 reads TGTGCCAGCAGCTTAGGTTCAGGGCGTCTGAACACTGAAGCTTTCTTT. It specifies CASSLGSGRLNTEAFF.

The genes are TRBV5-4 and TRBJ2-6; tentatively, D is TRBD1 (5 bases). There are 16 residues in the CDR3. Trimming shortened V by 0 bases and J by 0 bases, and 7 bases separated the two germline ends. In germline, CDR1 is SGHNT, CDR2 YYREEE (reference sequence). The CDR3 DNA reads TGTGCCAGCAGCTTGGGACAGAGCTCTGGGGCCAACGTCCTGACTTTC. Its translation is CASSLGQSSGANVLTF.

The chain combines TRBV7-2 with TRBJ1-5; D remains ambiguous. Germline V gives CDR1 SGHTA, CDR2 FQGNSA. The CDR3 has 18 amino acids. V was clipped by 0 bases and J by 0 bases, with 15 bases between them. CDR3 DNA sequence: TGTGCCAGCAGCTTAGCGACTATCCGGCTCTATAGCAATCAGCCCCAGCATTTT. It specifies CASSLATIRLYSNQPQHF.

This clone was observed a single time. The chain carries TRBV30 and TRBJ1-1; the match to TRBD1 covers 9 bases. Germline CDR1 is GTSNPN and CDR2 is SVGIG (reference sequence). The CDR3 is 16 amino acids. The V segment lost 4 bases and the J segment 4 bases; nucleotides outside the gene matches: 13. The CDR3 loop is CAWTPGTGLWGTEAFF. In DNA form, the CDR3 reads TGTGCCTGGACCCCAGGGACAGGGCTATGGGGCACTGAAGCTTTCTTT.

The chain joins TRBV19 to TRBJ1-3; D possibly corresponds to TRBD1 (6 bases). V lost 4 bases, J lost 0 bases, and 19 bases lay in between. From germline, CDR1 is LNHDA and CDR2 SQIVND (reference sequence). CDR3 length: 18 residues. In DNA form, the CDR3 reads TGTGCCAGTAGTAGGGGAGGGGGGACCTCGAACTCTGGAAACACCATATATTTT. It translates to CASSRGGGTSNSGNTIYF.

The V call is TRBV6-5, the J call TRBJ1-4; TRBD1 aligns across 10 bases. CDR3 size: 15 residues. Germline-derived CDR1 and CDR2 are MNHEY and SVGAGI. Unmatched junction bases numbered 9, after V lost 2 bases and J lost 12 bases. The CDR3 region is CASSYTGTGVQELFF. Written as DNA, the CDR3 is TGTGCCAGCAGTTACACCGGGACAGGGGTTCAAGAACTGTTTTTT.

CDR3 nucleotide sequence: TGCGCCAGCAGCTTGGCTTTTTCCACAGATACGCAGTATTTT. Translation gives CASSLAFSTDTQYF. The chain uses TRBV5-1 and TRBJ2-3; D remains ambiguous. The length of the CDR3 is 14 residues. Trimming removed 0 bases from V and 2 bases from J, with 7 bases in between. Germline-derived CDR1 and CDR2 are SGHRS and YFSETQ.

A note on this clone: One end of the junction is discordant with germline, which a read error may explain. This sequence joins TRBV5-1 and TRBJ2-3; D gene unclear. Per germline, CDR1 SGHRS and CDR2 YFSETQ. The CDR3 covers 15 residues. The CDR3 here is CAGSLASGYTDTQYF. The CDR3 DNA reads TGCGCCGGCAGCTTGGCCTCGGGTTATACAGATACGCAGTATTTT.

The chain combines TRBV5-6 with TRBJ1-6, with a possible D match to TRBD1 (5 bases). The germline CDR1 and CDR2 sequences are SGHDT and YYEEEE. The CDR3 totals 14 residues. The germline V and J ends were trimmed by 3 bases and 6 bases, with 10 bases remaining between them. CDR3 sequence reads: CASSSTDLNSPLHF. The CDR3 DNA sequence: TGTGCCAGCAGCTCGACAGACCTTAATTCACCCCTCCACTTT.

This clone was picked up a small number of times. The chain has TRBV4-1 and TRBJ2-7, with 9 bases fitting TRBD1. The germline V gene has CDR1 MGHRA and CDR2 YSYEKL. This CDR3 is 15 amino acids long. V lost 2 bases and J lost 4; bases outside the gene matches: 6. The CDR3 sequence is CASSQFGTGLYEQYF. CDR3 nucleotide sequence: TGCGCCAGCAGCCAATTCGGGACAGGGTTGTACGAGCAGTACTTC.

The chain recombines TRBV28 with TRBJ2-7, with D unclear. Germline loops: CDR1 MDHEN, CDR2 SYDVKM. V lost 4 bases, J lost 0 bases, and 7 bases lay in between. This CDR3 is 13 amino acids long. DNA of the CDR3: TGTGCCAGCAGTTGGGCCAGCTCCTACGAGCAGTACTTC. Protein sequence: CASSWASSYEQYF.

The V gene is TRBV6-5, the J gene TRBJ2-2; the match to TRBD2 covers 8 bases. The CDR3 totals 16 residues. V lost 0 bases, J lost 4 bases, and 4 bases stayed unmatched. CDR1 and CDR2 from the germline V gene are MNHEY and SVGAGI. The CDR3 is CASSYSGTSRTGELFF. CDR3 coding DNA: TGTGCCAGCAGTTACTCCGGGACTAGTCGCACCGGGGAGCTGTTTTTT.

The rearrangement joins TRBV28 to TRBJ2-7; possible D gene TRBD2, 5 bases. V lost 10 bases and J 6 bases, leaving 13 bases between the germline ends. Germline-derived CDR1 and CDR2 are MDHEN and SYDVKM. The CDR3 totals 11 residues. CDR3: CATLGISEQYF. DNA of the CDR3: TGTGCCACCCTCGGGATAAGCGAGCAGTACTTC.

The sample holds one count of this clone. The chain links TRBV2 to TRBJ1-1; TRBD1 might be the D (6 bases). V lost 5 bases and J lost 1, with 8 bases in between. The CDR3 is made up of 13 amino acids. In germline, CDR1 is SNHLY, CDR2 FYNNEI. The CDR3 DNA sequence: TGTGCCAGCAGTTCACAGGGGAACACTGAAGCTTTCTTT. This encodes CASSSQGNTEAFF.

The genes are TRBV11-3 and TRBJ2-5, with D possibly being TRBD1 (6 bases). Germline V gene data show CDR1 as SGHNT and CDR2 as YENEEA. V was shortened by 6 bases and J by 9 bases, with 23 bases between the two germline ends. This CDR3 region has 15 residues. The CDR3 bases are TGTGCCAGCAGTTACTCAGGGGATAGGTTGGAGGCCCAGTACTTC. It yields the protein CASSYSGDRLEAQYF.

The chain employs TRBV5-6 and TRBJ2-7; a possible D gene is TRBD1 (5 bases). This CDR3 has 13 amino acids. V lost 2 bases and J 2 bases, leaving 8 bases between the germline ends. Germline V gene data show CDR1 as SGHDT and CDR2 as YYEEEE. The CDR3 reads CASSFGRAYEQYF. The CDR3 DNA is TGTGCCAGCAGCTTCGGCAGGGCCTACGAGCAGTACTTC.

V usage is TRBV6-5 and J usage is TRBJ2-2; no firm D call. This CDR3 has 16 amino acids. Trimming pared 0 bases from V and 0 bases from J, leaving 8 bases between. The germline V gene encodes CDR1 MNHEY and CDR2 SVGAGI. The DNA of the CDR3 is TGTGCCAGCAGTTACTCTACGGGTGCGAACACCGGGGAGCTGTTTTTT. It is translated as CASSYSTGANTGELFF.

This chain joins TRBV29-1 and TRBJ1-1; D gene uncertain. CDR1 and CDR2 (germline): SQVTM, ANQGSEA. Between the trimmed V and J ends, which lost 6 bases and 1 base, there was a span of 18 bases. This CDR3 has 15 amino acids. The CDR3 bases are TGCAGCGTAAACCAAGGTCCGAACAGGAACACTGAAGCTTTCTTT. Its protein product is CSVNQGPNRNTEAFF. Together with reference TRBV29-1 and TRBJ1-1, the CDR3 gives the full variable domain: SAVISQKPSRDICQRGTSLTIQCQVDSQVTMMFWYRQQPGQSLTLIATANQGSEATYESGFVIDKFPISRPNLTFSTLTVSNMSPEDSSIYLCSVNQGPNRNTEAFFGQGTRLTVV.

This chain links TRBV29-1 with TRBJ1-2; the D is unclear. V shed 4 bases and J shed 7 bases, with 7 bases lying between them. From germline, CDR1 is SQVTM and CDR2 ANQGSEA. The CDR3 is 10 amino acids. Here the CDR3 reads CSVVPGGYTF. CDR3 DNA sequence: TGCAGCGTTGTTCCGGGTGGCTACACCTTC. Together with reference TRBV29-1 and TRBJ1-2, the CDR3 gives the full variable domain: SAVISQKPSRDICQRGTSLTIQCQVDSQVTMMFWYRQQPGQSLTLIATANQGSEATYESGFVIDKFPISRPNLTFSTLTVSNMSPEDSSIYLCSVVPGGYTFGSGTRLTVV.

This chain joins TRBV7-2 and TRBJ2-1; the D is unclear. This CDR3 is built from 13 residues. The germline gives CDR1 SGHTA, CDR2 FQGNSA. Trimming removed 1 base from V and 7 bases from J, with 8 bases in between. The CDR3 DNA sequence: TGTGCCAGCAGCTTAGGTGTAGAGAATGAGCAGTTCTTC. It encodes CASSLGVENEQFF.

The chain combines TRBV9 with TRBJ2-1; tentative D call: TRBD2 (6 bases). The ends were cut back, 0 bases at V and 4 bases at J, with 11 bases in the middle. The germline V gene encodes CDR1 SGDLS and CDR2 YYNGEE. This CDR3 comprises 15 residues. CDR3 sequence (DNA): TGTGCCAGCAGCGTAGGCGGAGGGAGGTACAATGAGCAGTTCTTC. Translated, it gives CASSVGGGRYNEQFF.

CDR3 amino acids: CASSLGGQAGSPLHF. CDR3 in DNA: TGTGCCAGCAGCTTAGGAGGACAGGCAGGGTCACCCCTCCACTTT. J is TRBJ1-6 and V is TRBV7-9, with 7 bases matching TRBD1. There are 15 residues in the CDR3. Looked up from germline, CDR1 is SEHNR and CDR2 is FQNEAQ (reference sequence). V lost 1 base to trimming and J lost 10 bases; unmatched junction nucleotides: 7.

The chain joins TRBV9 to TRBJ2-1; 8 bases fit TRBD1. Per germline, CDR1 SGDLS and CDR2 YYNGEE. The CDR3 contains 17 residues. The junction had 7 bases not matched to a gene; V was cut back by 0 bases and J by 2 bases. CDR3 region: CASSVGFTGGPYNEQFF. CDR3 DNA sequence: TGTGCCAGCAGCGTAGGCTTCACAGGGGGACCCTACAATGAGCAGTTCTTC.

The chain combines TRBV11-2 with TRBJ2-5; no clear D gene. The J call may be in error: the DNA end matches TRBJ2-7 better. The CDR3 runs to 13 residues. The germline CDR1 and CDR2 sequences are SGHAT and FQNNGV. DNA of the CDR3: TGTGCCAGCAGCCAGCGACGTAACTACGAGCAGTACTTC. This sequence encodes CASSQRRNYEQYF.

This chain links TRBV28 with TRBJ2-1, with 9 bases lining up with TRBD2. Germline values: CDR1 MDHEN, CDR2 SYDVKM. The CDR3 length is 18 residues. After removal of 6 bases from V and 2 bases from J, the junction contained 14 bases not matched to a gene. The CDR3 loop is CASSIRTLSGRTYNEQFF. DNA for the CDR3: TGTGCCAGCAGCATCAGAACGCTGAGCGGGAGGACCTACAATGAGCAGTTCTTC.

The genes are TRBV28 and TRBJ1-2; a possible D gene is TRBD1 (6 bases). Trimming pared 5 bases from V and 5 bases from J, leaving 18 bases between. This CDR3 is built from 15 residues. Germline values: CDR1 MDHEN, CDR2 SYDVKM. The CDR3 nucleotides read TGTGCCAGCAGTCCACAGGGTGGCCCCACATATGGCTACACCTTC. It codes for CASSPQGGPTYGYTF.

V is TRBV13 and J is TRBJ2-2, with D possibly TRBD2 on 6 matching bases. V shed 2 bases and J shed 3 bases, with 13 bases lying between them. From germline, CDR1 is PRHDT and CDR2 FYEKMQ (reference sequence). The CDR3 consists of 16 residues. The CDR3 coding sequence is TGTGCCAGCAGCTTAATTGGCGGGGTGGACACCGGGGAGCTGTTTTTT. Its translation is CASSLIGGVDTGELFF.